There are a few counts of the clone carrying this T cell receptor (beta chain). Its antigen is not identified. This sample was included in a study of human T cells and chemical hapten exposure. The wider study: In the sensitization step, 2% DPC was placed on approximately 2 cm by approximately 2 cm of upper inner arm skin.

Findings and caveats of the study: Expanded TCRs were compared with controls, and the expanded TCRs formed significantly more large CDR3 similarity clusters.

Trimming stripped 2 bases from V and 0 bases from J, with 13 bases between. This CDR3 spans 16 amino acids. CDR1 is SNHLY, CDR2 FYNNEI, per germline. Time point defined: patch test 3, about 24 weeks after DPC sensitization. Treatment of the sample: therapeutic diphenylcyclopropenone sensitization with weekly scalp DPC. The library put unique molecular identifiers onto individual cDNA molecules. MiXCR, applied by TCRdb to the RACE reads, yields one record per CDR3 protein. The sample gives approximately 88,000 distinct CDR3 sequences, around 13% of which show up once; approximately 5% is in the top ten.

This chain uses TRBV2 with TRBJ1-1; D ambiguous. Here the sequenced sample was whole blood, taken in connection with sensitization to the hapten diphenylcyclopropenone (DPC). The clonotype was recovered from a woman aged 45 to 65 with alopecia areata. Some clones in this sample may be carry-over from other donors' samples. For the CDR3, the DNA is TGTGCCAGCAGTGAATCCACCTTCTCGATGAACACTGAAGCTTTCTTT. It is translated as CASSESTFSMNTEAFF.